One T cell receptor (beta chain) is described in this entry. This table comes from immunoSEQ multiplex PCR, and its TCRdb copy is limited to in-frame clones, with some not included. The sample shows some 120,000 clones, approximately 80% of them seen only once. The data stem from a study of blood T cell repertoires in COVID-19. For the study at large: There were acute and convalescent COVID-19 samples, and they came from the United States, Italy and Spain.

From germline, CDR1 is LGHDT and CDR2 YNNKEL (reference sequence). CDR3 length: 16 residues. J gave up 5 bases and V 5 bases, and 13 bases lay outside the gene matches. The rearrangement joins TRBV3-1 (or the pseudogene TRBV3-2) to TRBJ1-1, with 8 bases aligning to TRBD1. The clonotype was recovered from a woman in her sixties or seventies with acute or convalescent COVID-19. The source material was peripheral blood. The CDR3 region is CASSNNERQGRTEAFF. For the CDR3, the DNA is TGTGCCAGCAGCAACAACGAAAGACAGGGGAGGACTGAAGCTTTCTTT.